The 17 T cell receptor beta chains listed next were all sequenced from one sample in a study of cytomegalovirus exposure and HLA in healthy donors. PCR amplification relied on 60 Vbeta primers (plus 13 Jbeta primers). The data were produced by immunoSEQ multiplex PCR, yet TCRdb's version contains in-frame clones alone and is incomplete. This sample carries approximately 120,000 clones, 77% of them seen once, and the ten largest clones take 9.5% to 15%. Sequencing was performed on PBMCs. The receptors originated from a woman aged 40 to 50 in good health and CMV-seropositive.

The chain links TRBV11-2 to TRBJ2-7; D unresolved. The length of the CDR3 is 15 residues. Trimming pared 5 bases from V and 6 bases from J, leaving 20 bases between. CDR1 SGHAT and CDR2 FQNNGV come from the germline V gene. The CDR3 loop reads CASSRILAGLGEQYF. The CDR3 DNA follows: TGTGCCAGCAGCCGGATTTTGGCCGGGTTGGGCGAGCAGTACTTC.

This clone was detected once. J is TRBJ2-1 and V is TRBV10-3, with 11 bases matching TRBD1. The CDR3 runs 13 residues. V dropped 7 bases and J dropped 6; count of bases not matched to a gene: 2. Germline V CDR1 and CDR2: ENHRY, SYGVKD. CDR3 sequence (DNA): TGTGCCATCACTGGGACAGGGGGCAATGAGCAGTTCTTC. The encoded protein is CAITGTGGNEQFF.

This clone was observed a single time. In DNA form, the CDR3 reads TGTGCCAGCAGTTACCAGGGGACAGGGTCAACAGATACGCAGTATTTT. This codes for CASSYQGTGSTDTQYF. The gene calls are TRBV6-6 and TRBJ2-3, with 9 bases identical to TRBD1. The CDR3 is 16 amino acids. CDR1 and CDR2 (germline): MNHNY, SVGAGI (reference sequence). V lost 2 bases, J lost 3 bases, and 6 bases stayed unmatched.

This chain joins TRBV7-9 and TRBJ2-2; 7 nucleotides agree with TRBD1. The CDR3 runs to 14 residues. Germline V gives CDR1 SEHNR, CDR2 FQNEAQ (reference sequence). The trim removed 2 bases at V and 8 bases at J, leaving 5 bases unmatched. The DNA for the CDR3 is TGTGCCAGCAGCTTAATGGGACAGAGTGGGGAGCTGTTTTTT. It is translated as CASSLMGQSGELFF.

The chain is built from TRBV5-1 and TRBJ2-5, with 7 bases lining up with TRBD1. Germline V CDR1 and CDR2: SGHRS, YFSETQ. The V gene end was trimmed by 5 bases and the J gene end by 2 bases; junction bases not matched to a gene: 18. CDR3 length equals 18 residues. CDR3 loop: CASSRGTARRMDQETQYF. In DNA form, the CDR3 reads TGCGCCAGCAGTAGAGGGACAGCCCGGCGAATGGATCAAGAGACCCAGTACTTC.

The CDR3 region is CAWSDQGLHTEAFF. The CDR3 DNA reads TGTGCCTGGAGTGACCAGGGGTTACACACTGAAGCTTTCTTT. The V call is TRBV30, the J call TRBJ1-1; a possible D gene is TRBD1 (6 bases). The CDR3 is made up of 14 amino acids. Trimming left V 1 base short and J 3 bases short, with 12 bases between. The germline CDR1 and CDR2 sequences are GTSNPN and SVGIG (reference sequence).

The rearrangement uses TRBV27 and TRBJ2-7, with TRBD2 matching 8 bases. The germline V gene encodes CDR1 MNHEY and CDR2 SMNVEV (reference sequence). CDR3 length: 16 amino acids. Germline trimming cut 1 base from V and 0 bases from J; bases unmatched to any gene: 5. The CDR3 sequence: CASSLYASGSSYEQYF. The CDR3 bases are TGTGCCAGCAGTTTATATGCCAGCGGGAGCTCCTACGAGCAGTACTTC.

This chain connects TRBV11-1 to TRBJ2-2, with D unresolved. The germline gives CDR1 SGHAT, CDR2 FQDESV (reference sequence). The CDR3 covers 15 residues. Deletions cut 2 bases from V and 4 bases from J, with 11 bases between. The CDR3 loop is CASSLSRLITGELFF. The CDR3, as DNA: TGTGCCAGCAGCTTAAGTAGACTGATCACCGGGGAGCTGTTTTTT.

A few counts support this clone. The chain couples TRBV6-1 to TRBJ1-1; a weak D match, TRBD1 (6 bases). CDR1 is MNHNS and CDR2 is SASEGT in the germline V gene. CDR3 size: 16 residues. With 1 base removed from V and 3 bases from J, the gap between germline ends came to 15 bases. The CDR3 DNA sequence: TGTGCCAGCAGTGAAGGGGCAGGGGTTGGAGACACTGAAGCTTTCTTT. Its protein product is CASSEGAGVGDTEAFF.

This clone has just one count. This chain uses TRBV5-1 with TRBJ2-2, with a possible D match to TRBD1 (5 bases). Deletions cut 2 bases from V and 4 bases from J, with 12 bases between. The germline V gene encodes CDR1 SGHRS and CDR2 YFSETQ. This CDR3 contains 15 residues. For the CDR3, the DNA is TGCGCCAGCAGCTTTAGTACAGGAAGCACCGGGGAGCTGTTTTTT. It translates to CASSFSTGSTGELFF. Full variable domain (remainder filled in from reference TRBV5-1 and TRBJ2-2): KAGVTQTPRYLIKTRGQQVTLSCSPISGHRSVSWYQQTPGQGLQFLFEYFSETQRNKGNFPGRFSGRQFSNSRSEMNVSTLELGDSALYLCASSFSTGSTGELFFGEGSRLTVL.

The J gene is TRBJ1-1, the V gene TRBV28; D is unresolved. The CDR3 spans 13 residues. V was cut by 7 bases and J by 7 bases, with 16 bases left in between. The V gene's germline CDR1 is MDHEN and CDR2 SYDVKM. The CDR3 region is CASTLGGGFEAFF. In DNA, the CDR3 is TGTGCCAGCACCCTGGGAGGAGGGTTTGAAGCTTTCTTT. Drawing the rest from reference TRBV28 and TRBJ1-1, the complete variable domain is DVKVTQSSRYLVKRTGEKVFLECVQDMDHENMFWYRQDPGLGLRLIYFSYDVKMKEKGDIPEGYSVSREKKERFSLILESASTNQTSMYLCASTLGGGFEAFFGQGTRLTVV.

CDR3 loop: CSVGWGSQNEKLFF. Here the CDR3 DNA reads TGCAGCGTCGGATGGGGCAGCCAAAATGAAAAACTGTTTTTT. The V gene is TRBV29-1, the J gene TRBJ1-4, with a weak D call TRBD1 (5 bases). This CDR3 is built from 14 residues. Germline CDR1 is SQVTM and CDR2 is ANQGSEA. The ends were cut back, 6 bases at V and 5 bases at J, with 16 bases in the middle.

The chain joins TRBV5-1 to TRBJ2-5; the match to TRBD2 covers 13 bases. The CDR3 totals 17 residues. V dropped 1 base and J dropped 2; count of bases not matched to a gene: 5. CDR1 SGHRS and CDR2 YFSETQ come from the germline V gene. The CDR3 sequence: CASSLPRTSGGQETQYF. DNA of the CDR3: TGCGCCAGCAGCTTGCCCAGGACTAGCGGGGGTCAAGAGACCCAGTACTTC.

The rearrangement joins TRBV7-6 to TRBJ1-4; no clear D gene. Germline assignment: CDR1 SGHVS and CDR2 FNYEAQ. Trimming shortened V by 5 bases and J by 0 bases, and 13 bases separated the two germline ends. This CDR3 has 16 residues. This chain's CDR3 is CASSPRPTATNEKLFF. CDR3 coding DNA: TGTGCCAGCAGCCCACGCCCTACAGCAACTAATGAAAAACTGTTTTTT.

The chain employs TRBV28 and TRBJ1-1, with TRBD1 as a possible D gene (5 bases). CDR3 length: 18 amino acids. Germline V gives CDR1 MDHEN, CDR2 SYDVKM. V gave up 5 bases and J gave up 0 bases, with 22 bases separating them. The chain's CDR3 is CASSVAGPPPTMNTEAFF. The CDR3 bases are TGTGCCAGCAGTGTAGCGGGACCCCCCCCTACTATGAACACTGAAGCTTTCTTT.

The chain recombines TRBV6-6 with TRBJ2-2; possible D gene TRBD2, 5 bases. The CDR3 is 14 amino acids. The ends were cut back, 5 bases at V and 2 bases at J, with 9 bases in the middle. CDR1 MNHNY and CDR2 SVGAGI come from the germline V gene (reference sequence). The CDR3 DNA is TGTGCCAGCAGTAAGACTATTAACACCGGGGAGCTGTTTTTT. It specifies CASSKTINTGELFF.

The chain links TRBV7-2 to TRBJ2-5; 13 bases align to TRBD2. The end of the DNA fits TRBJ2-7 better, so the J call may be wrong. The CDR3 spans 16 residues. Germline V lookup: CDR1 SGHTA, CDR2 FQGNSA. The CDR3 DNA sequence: TGTGCCAGCAGCTTAGGACTAGCGGGAGGCCCCTACGAGCAGTACTTC. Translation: CASSLGLAGGPYEQYF.